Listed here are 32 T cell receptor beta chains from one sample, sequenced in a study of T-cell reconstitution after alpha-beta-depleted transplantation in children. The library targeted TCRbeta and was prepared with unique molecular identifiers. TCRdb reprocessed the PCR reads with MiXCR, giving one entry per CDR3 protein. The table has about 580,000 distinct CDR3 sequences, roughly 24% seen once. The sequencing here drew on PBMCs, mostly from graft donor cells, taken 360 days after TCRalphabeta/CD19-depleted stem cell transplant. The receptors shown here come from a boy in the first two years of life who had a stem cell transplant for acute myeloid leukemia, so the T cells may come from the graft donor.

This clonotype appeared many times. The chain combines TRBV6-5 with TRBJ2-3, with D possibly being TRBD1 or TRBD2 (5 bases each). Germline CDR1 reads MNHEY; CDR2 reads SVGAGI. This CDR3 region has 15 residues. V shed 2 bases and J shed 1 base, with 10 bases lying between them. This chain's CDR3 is CASSYRGPRTDTQYF. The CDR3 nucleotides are TGTGCCAGCAGTTACCGGGGACCTCGCACAGATACGCAGTATTTT.

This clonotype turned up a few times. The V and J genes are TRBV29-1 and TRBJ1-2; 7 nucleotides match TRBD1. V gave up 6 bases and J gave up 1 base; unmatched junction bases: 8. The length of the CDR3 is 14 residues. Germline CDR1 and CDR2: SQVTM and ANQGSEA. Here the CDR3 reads CSVLGAGGNYGYTF. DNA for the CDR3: TGCAGCGTCCTCGGGGCAGGGGGTAACTATGGCTACACCTTC.

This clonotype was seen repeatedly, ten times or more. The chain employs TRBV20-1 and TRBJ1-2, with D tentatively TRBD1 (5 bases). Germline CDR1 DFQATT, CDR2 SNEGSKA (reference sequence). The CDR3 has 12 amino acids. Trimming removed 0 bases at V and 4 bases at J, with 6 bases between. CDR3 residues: CSARDDSYGYTF. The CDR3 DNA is TGCAGTGCTAGAGATGACAGCTATGGCTACACCTTC.

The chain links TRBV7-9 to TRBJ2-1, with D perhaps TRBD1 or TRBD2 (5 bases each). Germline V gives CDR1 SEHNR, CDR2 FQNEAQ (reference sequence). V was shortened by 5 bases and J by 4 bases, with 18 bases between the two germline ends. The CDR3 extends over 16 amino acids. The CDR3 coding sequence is TGTGCCAGCAGCCAGGGAGTCCAGCTTCCATACAATGAGCAGTTCTTC. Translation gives CASSQGVQLPYNEQFF.

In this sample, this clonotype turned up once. CDR3 sequence (DNA): TGCGCCAGCAGCTTGGAGGGATGGGGAACTCAGCCCCAGCATTTT. The encoded protein is CASSLEGWGTQPQHF. The chain combines TRBV5-1 with TRBJ1-5; D is undetermined. Germline V gene lookup returns CDR1 SGHRS and CDR2 YFSETQ. The CDR3 sequence is 15 residues long. With 0 bases removed from V and 6 bases from J, the gap between germline ends came to 13 bases.

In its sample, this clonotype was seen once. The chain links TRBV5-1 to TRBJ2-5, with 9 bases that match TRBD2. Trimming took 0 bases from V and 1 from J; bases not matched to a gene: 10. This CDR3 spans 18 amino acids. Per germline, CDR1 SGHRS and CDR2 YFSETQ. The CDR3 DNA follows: TGCGCCAGCAGCTTGGATCTGGCGGGGGGGGTATCCCAAGAGACCCAGTACTTC. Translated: CASSLDLAGGVSQETQYF.

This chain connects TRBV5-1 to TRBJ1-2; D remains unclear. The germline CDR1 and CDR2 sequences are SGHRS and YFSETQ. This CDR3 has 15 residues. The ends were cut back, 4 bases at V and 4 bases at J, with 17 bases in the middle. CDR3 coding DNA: TGCGCCAGCAGCATAACCCAGACGGCTTCCTATGGCTACACCTTC. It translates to CASSITQTASYGYTF.

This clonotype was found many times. The CDR3 region is CASSLGRGRHYGYTF. The CDR3 nucleotides are TGTGCCAGCAGCCTGGGGCGGGGAAGGCACTATGGCTACACCTTC. The rearrangement joins TRBV12-3 or TRBV12-4 to TRBJ1-2, with TRBD1 as a possible D gene (5 bases). The CDR3 runs 15 residues. V was pared by 6 bases and J by 3 bases, with 17 bases between.

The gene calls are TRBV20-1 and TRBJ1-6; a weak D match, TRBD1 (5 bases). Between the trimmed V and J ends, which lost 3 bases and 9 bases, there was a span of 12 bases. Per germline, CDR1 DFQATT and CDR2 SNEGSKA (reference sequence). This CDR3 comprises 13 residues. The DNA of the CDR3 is TGCAGTGCTAGCCGGGACGGTCTTTCACCCCTCCACTTT. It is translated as CSASRDGLSPLHF.

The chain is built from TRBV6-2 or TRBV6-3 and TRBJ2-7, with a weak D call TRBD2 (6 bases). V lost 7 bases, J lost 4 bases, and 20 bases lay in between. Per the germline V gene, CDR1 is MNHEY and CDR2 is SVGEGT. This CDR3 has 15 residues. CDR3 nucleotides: TGTGCCAGCACCGCGGGCTGGGGAGGAGGTTACGAGCAGTACTTC. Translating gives CASTAGWGGGYEQYF.

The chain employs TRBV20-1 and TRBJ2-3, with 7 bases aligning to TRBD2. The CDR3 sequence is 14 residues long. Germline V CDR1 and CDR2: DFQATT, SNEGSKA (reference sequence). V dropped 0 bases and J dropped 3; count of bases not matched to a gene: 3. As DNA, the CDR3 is TGCAGTGCTAGAGAAGGGGAGGGGACAGATACGCAGTATTTT. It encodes CSAREGEGTDTQYF.

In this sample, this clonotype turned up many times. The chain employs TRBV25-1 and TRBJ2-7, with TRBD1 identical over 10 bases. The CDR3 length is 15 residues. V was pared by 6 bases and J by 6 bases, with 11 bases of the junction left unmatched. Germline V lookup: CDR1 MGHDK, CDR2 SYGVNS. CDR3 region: CASSDPRQGAFEQYF. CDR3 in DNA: TGTGCCAGCAGCGACCCGCGACAGGGGGCTTTCGAGCAGTACTTC.

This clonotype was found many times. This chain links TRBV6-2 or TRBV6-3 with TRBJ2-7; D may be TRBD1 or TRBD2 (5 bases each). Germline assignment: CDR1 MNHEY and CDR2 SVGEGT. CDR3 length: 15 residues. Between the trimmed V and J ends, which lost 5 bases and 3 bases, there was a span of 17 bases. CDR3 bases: TGTGCCAGCAGTCCCACCCGGCCGGGGCACTACGAGCAGTACTTC. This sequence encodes CASSPTRPGHYEQYF.

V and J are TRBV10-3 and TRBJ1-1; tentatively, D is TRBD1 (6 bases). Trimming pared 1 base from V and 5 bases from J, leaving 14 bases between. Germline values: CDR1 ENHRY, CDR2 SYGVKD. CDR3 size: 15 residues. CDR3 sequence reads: CAISELGGIRTEAFF. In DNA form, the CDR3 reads TGTGCCATCAGTGAGTTAGGGGGGATCAGGACTGAAGCTTTCTTT.

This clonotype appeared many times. The chain's CDR3 is CASSATDRAYYGYTF. The CDR3 nucleotides read TGTGCCAGCAGCGCGACGGACAGAGCCTACTATGGCTACACCTTC. The gene calls are TRBV9 and TRBJ1-2; possible D gene TRBD1, 6 bases. CDR1 SGDLS and CDR2 YYNGEE come from the germline V gene. The CDR3 is 15 amino acids. Deletions cut 3 bases from V and 3 bases from J, with 15 bases between.

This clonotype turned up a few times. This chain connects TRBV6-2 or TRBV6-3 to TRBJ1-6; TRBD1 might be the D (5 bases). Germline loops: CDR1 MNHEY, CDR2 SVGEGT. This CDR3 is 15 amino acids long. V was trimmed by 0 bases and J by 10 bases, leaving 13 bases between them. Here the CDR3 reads CASSYSRGDGSPLHF. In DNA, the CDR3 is TGTGCCAGCAGTTACTCGCGCGGGGACGGGTCACCCCTCCACTTT.

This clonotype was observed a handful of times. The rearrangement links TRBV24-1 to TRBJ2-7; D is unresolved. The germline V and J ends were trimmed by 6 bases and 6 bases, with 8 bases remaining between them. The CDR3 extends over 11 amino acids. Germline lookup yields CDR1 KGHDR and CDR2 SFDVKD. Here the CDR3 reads CATSFLGEQYF. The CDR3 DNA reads TGTGCCACCAGTTTCTTAGGCGAGCAGTACTTC.

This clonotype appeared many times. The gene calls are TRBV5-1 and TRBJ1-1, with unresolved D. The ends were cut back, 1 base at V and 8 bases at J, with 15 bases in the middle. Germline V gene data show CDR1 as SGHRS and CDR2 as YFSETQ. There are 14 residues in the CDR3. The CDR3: CASSLIPGRPEAFF. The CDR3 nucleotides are TGCGCCAGCAGCTTGATTCCCGGACGCCCGGAAGCTTTCTTT.

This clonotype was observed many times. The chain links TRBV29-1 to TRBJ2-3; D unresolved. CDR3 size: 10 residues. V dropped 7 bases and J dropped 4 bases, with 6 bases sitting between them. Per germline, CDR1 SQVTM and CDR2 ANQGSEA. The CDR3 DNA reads TGCAGCGCCTATGCAGATACGCAGTATTTT. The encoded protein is CSAYADTQYF.

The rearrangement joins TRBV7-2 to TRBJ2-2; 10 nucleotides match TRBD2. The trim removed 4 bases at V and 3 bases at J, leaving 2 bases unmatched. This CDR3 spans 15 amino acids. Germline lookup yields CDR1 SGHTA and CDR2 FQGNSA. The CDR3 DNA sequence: TGTGCCAGCAGCTCCGGGACTAGCGACACCGGGGAGCTGTTTTTT. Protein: CASSSGTSDTGELFF.

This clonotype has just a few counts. Here the CDR3 DNA reads TGTGCCAGCAGTTCTGCGGGGGGGGCCCCAACGGTGTCGTATTTT. The encoded protein is CASSSAGGAPTVSYF. V is TRBV12-3 or TRBV12-4 and J is TRBJ2-3; 9 positions match TRBD2. This CDR3 is 15 amino acids long. V was pared by 4 bases and J by 14 bases, with 16 bases of the junction left unmatched.

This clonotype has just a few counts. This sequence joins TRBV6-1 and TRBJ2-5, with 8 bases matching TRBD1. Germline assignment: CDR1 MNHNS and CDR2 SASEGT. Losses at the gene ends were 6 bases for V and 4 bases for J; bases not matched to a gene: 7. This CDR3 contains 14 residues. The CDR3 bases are TGTGCCAGCAGATCTGACAGGGGAGGAGAGACCCAGTACTTC. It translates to CASRSDRGGETQYF.

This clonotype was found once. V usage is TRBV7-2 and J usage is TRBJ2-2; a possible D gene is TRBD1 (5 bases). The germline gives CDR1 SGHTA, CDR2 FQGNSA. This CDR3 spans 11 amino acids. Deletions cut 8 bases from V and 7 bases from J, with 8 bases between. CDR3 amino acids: CASAQDGELFF. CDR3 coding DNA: TGTGCCAGCGCACAGGACGGGGAGCTGTTTTTT.

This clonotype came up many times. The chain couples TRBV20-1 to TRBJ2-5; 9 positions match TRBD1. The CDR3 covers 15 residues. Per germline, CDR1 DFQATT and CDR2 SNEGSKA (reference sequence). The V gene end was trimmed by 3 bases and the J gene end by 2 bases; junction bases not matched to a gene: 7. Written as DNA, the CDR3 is TGCAGTGCTAGCAAAGGACAGGGGCTTCAAGAGACCCAGTACTTC. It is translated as CSASKGQGLQETQYF.

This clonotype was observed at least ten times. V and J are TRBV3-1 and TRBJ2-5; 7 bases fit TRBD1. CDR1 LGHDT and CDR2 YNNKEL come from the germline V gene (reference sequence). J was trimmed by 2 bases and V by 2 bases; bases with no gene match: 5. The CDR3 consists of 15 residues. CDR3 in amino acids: CASSQHRGTQETQYF. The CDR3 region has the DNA TGTGCCAGCAGCCAACACAGGGGCACTCAAGAGACCCAGTACTTC.

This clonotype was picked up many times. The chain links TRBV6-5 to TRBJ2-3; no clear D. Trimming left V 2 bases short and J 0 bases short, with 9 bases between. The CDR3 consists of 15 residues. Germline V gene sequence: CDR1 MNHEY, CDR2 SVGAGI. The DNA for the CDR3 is TGTGCCAGCAGTTACGGCAGCTCTAGCACAGATACGCAGTATTTT. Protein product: CASSYGSSSTDTQYF.

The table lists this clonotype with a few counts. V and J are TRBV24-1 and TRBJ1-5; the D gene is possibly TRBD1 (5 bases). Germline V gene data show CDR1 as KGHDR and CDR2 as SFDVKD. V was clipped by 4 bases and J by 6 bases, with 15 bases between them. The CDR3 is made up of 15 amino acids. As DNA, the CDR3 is TGTGCCACCAGTGACCCGTGGGGCGTCAGTCAGCCCCAGCATTTT. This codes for CATSDPWGVSQPQHF.

CDR3 coding DNA: TGTGCCAGCAGTTTAGGTAATGGCGGGACGGACTATGGCTACACCTTC. It specifies CASSLGNGGTDYGYTF. The rearrangement joins TRBV12-3 or TRBV12-4 to TRBJ1-2, with D possibly matching TRBD1 (5 bases). The V and J ends lost 1 base and 3 bases respectively, with 15 bases between them. CDR3 length equals 16 residues.

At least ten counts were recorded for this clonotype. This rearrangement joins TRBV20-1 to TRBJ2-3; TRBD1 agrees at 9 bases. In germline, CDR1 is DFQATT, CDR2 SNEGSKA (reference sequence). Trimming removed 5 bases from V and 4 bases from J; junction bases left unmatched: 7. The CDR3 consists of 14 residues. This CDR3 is CSASGTGPPDTQYF. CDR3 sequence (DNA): TGCAGTGCTTCCGGGACAGGGCCCCCAGATACGCAGTATTTT.

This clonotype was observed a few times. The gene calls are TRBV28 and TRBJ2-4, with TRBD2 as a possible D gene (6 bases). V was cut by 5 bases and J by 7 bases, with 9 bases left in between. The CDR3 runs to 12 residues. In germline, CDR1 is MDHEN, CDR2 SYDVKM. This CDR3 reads CASSPGRNIQYF. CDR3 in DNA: TGTGCCAGCAGTCCAGGGAGGAACATTCAGTACTTC.

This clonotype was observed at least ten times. The CDR3 DNA is TGTGCCAGCAGTTTTTCGGTGACAGAAGGCTACACCTTC. Its protein product is CASSFSVTEGYTF. The chain couples TRBV12-3 or TRBV12-4 to TRBJ1-2; weak D call: TRBD1 (5 bases). This CDR3 spans 13 amino acids. The V end lost 3 bases, the J end lost 8 bases, and 13 bases lay between the germline ends.

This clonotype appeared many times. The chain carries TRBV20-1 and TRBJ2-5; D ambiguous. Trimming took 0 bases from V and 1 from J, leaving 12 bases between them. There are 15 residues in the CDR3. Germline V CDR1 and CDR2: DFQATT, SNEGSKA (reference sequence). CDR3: CSARDSRTVQETQYF. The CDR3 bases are TGCAGTGCTAGAGATTCGCGGACGGTCCAAGAGACCCAGTACTTC.